This T cell receptor beta chain was recorded in a study of blood T cell repertoires in COVID-19. Across the whole study: There were acute and convalescent COVID-19 samples, and they came from the United States, Italy and Spain.

The CDR3 is 15 amino acids. Germline trimming cut 5 bases from V and 5 bases from J; bases unmatched to any gene: 4. Germline V gene sequence: CDR1 MNHEY, CDR2 SMNVEV (reference sequence). Original processing methods: Nucleated cell number was recorded as an estimate derived from reference gene primer amplification. The method was immunoSEQ multiplex PCR; TCRdb's version includes in-frame clones alone and lacks a portion of them. V and J calls and clone size are as listed in that table; D and trimming were resolved from the DNA. Here the sample spans 410,000 or so clones, about nine tenths being singletons.

Sequencing used peripheral blood. The chain combines TRBV27 with TRBJ2-1, with 12 positions matching TRBD2. This clonotype originated in a woman aged 25 to 45 with active or convalescent COVID-19. CDR3 nucleotide sequence: TGTGCCAGCAGTCGGACTAGCGGGACCCACAATGAGCAGTTCTTC. Amino acids: CASSRTSGTHNEQFF.